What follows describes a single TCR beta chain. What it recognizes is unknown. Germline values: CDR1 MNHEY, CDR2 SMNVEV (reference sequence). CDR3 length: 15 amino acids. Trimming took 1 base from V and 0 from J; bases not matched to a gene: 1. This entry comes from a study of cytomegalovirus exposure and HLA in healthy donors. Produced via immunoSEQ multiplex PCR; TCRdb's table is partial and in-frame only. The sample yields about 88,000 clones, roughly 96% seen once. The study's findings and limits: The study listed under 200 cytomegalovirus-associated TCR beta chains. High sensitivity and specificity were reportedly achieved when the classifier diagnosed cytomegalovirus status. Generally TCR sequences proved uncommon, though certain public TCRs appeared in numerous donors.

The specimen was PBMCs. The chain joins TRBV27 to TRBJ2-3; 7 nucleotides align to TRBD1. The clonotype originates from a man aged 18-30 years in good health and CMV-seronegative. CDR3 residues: CASSLWDSSTDTQYF. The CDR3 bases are TGTGCCAGCAGTTTATGGGACAGTAGCACAGATACGCAGTATTTT.